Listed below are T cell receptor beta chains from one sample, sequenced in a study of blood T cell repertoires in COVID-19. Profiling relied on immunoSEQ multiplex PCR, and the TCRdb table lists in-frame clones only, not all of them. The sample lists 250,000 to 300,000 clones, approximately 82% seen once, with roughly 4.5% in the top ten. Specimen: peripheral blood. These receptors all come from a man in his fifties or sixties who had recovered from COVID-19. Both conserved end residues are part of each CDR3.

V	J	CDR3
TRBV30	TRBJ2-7	CAWSARRKIPYEQYF
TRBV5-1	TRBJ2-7	CASSSGQGSYEQYF
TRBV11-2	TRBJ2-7	CASSLGRGQGRYEQYF
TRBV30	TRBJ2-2	CAWSRGSNTGELFF
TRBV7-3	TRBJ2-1	CASSSLATPRQGPYNEQFF
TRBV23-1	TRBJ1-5	CASSQSSLQSYSNQPQHF
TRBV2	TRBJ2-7	CASSNSGTTYEQYF
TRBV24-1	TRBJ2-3	CATSDSWGSTDTQYF
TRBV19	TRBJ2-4	CASSIPGWERRGENIQYF
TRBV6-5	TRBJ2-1	CASSKQGASYNEQFF
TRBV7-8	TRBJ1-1	CASSLFSGNTEAFF
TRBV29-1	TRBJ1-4	CSVGGSGEKLFF
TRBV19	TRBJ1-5	CASSTWDRDQPQHF
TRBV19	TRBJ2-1	CASSMRGLSSYNEQFF
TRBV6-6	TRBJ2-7	CASSIRRGVWDEQYF
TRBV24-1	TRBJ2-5	CATIVAGAFGETQYF
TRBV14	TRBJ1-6	CAQSGQGTFYNSPLHF
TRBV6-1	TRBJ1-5	CASSEGGGNQPQHF